A single sample is the source of the 19 T cell receptor beta chains below, sequenced in a study of T cell responses to AZD1222 COVID-19 vaccine. The data were produced by immunoSEQ multiplex PCR, yet TCRdb's version contains in-frame clones alone and is incomplete. The table lists around 80,000 clones, about 88% of them singletons. Sequences were derived from peripheral blood, sampled on day 0 of AZD1222 vaccination. All receptors derive from an adult in good health.

The chain recombines TRBV28 with TRBJ2-7, with D unclear. The CDR3 consists of 12 residues. V shed 5 bases and J shed 3 bases, with 8 bases lying between them. Germline V CDR1 and CDR2: MDHEN, SYDVKM. CDR3 in DNA: TGTGCCAGCAGTCCCGACCTCTACGAGCAGTACGTC. The encoded protein is CASSPDLYEQYV.

The V gene is TRBV11-2, the J gene TRBJ2-2, with TRBD2 matching over 14 bases. CDR1 and CDR2 (germline): SGHAT, FQNNGV. The CDR3 consists of 19 residues. Trimming removed 7 bases from V and 5 bases from J; junction bases left unmatched: 15. The CDR3 sequence: CASIPGVGTSGRYTGELFF. In DNA, the CDR3 is TGTGCCAGCATCCCCGGAGTCGGGACTAGCGGGAGATATACCGGGGAGCTGTTTTTT.

This rearrangement joins TRBV24-1 to TRBJ1-1; TRBD1 agrees at 10 bases. The CDR3 is made up of 15 amino acids. Losses at the gene ends were 2 bases for V and 3 bases for J; bases not matched to a gene: 2. Germline V gene data show CDR1 as KGHDR and CDR2 as SFDVKD. The CDR3: CATSDSGTGDTEAFF. The CDR3 nucleotides are TGTGCCACCAGTGATTCCGGGACAGGGGACACTGAAGCTTTCTTT.

The rearrangement joins TRBV4-1 to TRBJ2-5; D is possibly TRBD2 (6 bases). Germline lookup yields CDR1 MGHRA and CDR2 YSYEKL. The CDR3 sequence is 15 residues long. The V end was cut by 3 bases, the J end by 5 bases, with 16 bases between. The CDR3 bases are TGCGCCAGCAGCCAGCAAGAGCGGGTCCGGGAGACCCAGTACTTC. It specifies CASSQQERVRETQYF.

The chain links TRBV28 to TRBJ2-3; 8 nucleotides align to TRBD2. CDR3 length: 15 amino acids. J gave up 0 bases and V 5 bases, and 4 bases lay outside the gene matches. Germline CDR1 reads MDHEN; CDR2 reads SYDVKM. The CDR3 nucleotides are TGTGCCAGCAGTCGACTAGCGCCAAGCACAGATACGCAGTATTTT. Protein product: CASSRLAPSTDTQYF.

The J gene is TRBJ1-2, the V gene TRBV10-1; the D gene is possibly TRBD1 (5 bases). V was trimmed by 2 bases and J by 2 bases, leaving 6 bases between them. The germline V gene encodes CDR1 WNHNN and CDR2 SYGVQD (reference sequence). The CDR3 is made up of 13 amino acids. CDR3 coding DNA: TGCGCCAGCAGTGAGGGGGGGAACTATGGCTACACCTTC. Its protein is CASSEGGNYGYTF.

The genes are TRBV29-1 and TRBJ2-7; the D call may be TRBD1 or TRBD2 (6 bases each). CDR3 length: 17 amino acids. The germline gives CDR1 SQVTM, CDR2 ANQGSEA. The V end lost 6 bases, the J end lost 0 bases, and 24 bases lay between the germline ends. The CDR3 here is CSVGLGAWWEASYEQYF. The CDR3 DNA follows: TGCAGCGTGGGTCTGGGGGCGTGGTGGGAGGCCTCCTACGAGCAGTACTTC.

The rearrangement links TRBV29-1 to TRBJ2-3; D remains ambiguous. The CDR3 length is 13 residues. The V gene lost 1 base and the J gene lost 1 base, with 6 bases spanning the gap. The germline V gene has CDR1 SQVTM and CDR2 ANQGSEA. The CDR3 sequence is CSVEVARTDTQYF. In DNA form, the CDR3 reads TGCAGCGTTGAAGTGGCCCGCACAGATACGCAGTATTTT.

The CDR3 coding sequence is TGTGCCAGCAGCTTTGGGCGGTACGAGCAGTACTTC. It encodes CASSFGRYEQYF. This chain connects TRBV11-2 to TRBJ2-7; D is ambiguous. Germline CDR1 reads SGHAT; CDR2 reads FQNNGV. CDR3 length equals 12 residues. The V end was cut by 3 bases, the J end by 4 bases, with 7 bases between.

The chain joins TRBV28 to TRBJ1-2; possibly TRBD1 for D (6 bases). The CDR3 runs 13 residues. The germline gives CDR1 MDHEN, CDR2 SYDVKM. V was pared by 10 bases and J by 6 bases, with 18 bases between. CDR3 amino acids: CATESGAGNGYTF. The CDR3 DNA is TGTGCCACCGAATCAGGGGCTGGGAATGGCTACACCTTC.

This clone appeared a single time. The chain combines TRBV10-3 with TRBJ1-1; TRBD1 is a possible D gene (6 bases). The CDR3 contains 14 residues. Germline loops: CDR1 ENHRY, CDR2 SYGVKD. Between the trimmed V and J ends, which lost 8 bases and 2 bases, there was a span of 15 bases. CDR3 protein: CAISSQGSNTEAFF. The CDR3 DNA is TGTGCCATCTCGTCGCAGGGGAGCAACACTGAAGCTTTCTTT.

The chain joins TRBV6-5 to TRBJ1-2; D is perhaps TRBD1 (6 bases). Trimming took 5 bases from V and 8 from J, leaving 12 bases between them. The CDR3 has 12 amino acids. Per the germline V gene, CDR1 is MNHEY and CDR2 is SVGAGI. The CDR3 reads CASSLQGHGYTF. The CDR3 coding sequence is TGTGCCAGCAGTCTACAGGGACACGGCTACACCTTC.

The rearrangement joins TRBV30 to TRBJ2-5; D perhaps matches TRBD2 (5 bases). The CDR3 sequence is 12 residues long. Trimming shortened V by 0 bases and J by 13 bases, and 15 bases separated the two germline ends. Per germline, CDR1 GTSNPN and CDR2 SVGIG (reference sequence). This chain's CDR3 is CAWSVGERLRYF. Here the CDR3 DNA reads TGTGCCTGGAGTGTTGGGGAGCGGCTCCGGTACTTC.

The chain joins TRBV5-1 to TRBJ2-5; 12 bases map to TRBD2. CDR1 and CDR2 from the germline V gene are SGHRS and YFSETQ. The CDR3 is made up of 16 amino acids. The V and J ends lost 4 bases and 5 bases, in that order; junction bases with no gene match: 9. The CDR3 loop reads CASSPRTSGVGETQYF. The CDR3 coding sequence is TGCGCCAGCAGCCCGAGGACTAGCGGGGTAGGGGAGACCCAGTACTTC.

The V gene is TRBV28, the J gene TRBJ2-7; D is unclear. This CDR3 has 13 amino acids. V lost 2 bases, J lost 9 bases, and 14 bases lay in between. In germline, CDR1 is MDHEN, CDR2 SYDVKM. CDR3 sequence reads: CASSLNPTRRQYF. DNA for the CDR3: TGTGCCAGCAGTTTAAACCCGACACGACGGCAGTACTTC. Looking up the rest from reference TRBV28 and TRBJ2-7 gives the full variable domain: DVKVTQSSRYLVKRTGEKVFLECVQDMDHENMFWYRQDPGLGLRLIYFSYDVKMKEKGDIPEGYSVSREKKERFSLILESASTNQTSMYLCASSLNPTRRQYFGPGTRLTVT.

The chain combines TRBV19 with TRBJ2-1, with D possibly being TRBD1 or TRBD2 (5 bases each). Trimming pared 3 bases from V and 0 bases from J, leaving 9 bases between. The CDR3 is 15 residues long. Germline V gene data show CDR1 as LNHDA and CDR2 as SQIVND (reference sequence). Written as DNA, the CDR3 is TGTGCCAGTAGTATTTGGGGGAGCTCCTACAATGAGCAGTTCTTC. The encoded protein is CASSIWGSSYNEQFF.

The rearrangement links TRBV29-1 to TRBJ1-1; 9 bases agree with TRBD1. Germline V gene lookup returns CDR1 SQVTM and CDR2 ANQGSEA. V shed 7 bases and J 5 bases; nucleotides not matched to a gene: 5. The length of the CDR3 is 12 residues. CDR3 bases: TGCAGCGGGTCGGACAGGGGAACTGAAGCTTTCTTT. This gives the protein CSGSDRGTEAFF. Full variable domain (outside the CDR3, taken from reference TRBV29-1 and TRBJ1-1): SAVISQKPSRDICQRGTSLTIQCQVDSQVTMMFWYRQQPGQSLTLIATANQGSEATYESGFVIDKFPISRPNLTFSTLTVSNMSPEDSSIYLCSGSDRGTEAFFGQGTRLTVV.

This chain uses TRBV19 with TRBJ1-2; no firm D call. Germline V lookup: CDR1 LNHDA, CDR2 SQIVND (reference sequence). Trimming removed 1 base at V and 8 bases at J, with 11 bases between. This CDR3 region has 13 residues. The CDR3 nucleotides read TGTGCCAGTAGTATAGGGATCGAGTGGGGCTACACCTTC. Its translation is CASSIGIEWGYTF.

V is TRBV5-1 and J is TRBJ1-5; D is possibly TRBD1 (5 bases). Germline loops: CDR1 SGHRS, CDR2 YFSETQ. The CDR3 sequence is 16 residues long. V was cut by 4 bases and J by 6 bases, with 20 bases left in between. In DNA form, the CDR3 reads TGCGCCAGCAGCCTGGGCACAGGAAGATCGCCTCAGCCCCAGCATTTT. Amino acids: CASSLGTGRSPQPQHF.